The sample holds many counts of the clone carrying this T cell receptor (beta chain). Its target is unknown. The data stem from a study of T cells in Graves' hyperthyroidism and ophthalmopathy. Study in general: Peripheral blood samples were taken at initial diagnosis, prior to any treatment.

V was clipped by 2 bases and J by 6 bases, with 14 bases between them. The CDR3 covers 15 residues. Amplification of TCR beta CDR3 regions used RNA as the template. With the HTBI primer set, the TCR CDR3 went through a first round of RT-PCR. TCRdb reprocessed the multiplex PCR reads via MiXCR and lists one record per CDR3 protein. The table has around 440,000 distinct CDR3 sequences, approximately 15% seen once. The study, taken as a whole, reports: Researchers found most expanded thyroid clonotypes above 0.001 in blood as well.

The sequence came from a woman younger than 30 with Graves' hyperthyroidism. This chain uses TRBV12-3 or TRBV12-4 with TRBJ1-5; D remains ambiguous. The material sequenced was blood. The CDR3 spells CASSLRTSVGQPQHF. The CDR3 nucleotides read TGTGCCAGCAGTTTAAGGACGTCGGTCGGTCAGCCCCAGCATTTT.